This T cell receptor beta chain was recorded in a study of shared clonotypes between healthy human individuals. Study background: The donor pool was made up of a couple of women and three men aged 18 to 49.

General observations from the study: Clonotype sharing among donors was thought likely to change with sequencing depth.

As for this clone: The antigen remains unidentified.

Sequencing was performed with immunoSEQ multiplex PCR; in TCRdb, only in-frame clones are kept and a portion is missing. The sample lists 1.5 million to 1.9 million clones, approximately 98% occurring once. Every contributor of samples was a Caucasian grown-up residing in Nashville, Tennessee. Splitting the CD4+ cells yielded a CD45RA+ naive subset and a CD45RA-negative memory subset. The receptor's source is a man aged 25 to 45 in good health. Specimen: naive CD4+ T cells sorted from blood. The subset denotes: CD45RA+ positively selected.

DNA for the CDR3: TGTGCCAGCAGCTCCCGGGACACAACAAGCAATCAGCCCCAGCATTTT. Amino acids: CASSSRDTTSNQPQHF. This chain links TRBV7-8 with TRBJ1-5; D perhaps matches TRBD1 (6 bases). Trimming shortened V by 4 bases and J by 1 base, and 14 bases separated the two germline ends. The V gene's germline CDR1 is SGHVS and CDR2 FQNEAQ. The CDR3 spans 16 residues.